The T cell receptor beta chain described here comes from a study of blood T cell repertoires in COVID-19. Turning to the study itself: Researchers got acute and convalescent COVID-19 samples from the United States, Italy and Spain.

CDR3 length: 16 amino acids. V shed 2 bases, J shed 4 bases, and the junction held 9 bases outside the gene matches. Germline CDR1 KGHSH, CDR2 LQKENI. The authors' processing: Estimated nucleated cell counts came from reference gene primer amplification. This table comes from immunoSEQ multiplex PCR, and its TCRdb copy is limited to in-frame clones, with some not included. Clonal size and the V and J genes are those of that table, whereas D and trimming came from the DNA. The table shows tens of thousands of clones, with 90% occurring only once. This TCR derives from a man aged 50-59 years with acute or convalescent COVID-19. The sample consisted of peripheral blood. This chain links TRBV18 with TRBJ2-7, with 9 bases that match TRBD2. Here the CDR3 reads CASSPTAREGLYEQYF. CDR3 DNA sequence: TGTGCCAGCTCACCAACAGCGCGGGAGGGCCTGTACGAGCAGTACTTC.